This paragraph covers one T cell receptor (beta chain) sequence. The RNA, about 0.45 to 1 ug, was put through reverse transcription using random hexamers. Via MiXCR, TCRdb re-called the immunoSEQ multiplex PCR reads, giving one row per CDR3 protein. The sample has about 2,600 distinct CDR3 sequences, approximately 73% seen once; the top ten hold approximately 19%. CDR1 is LNHDA, CDR2 SQIVND, per germline (reference sequence). Trimming took 5 bases from V and 2 from J, leaving 12 bases between them. This CDR3 region has 14 residues. Staining of CD27 and CD45RA delineated the memory subsets employed in TEMRA sorting. Sequencing of TCR beta, carried out with a high-throughput approach, was applied to CD8+ and CD4+ T cells from the blood. The data were taken from a study of CD8 T cells in Susac syndrome. As for the study in general: When their blood was taken, patients with Susac syndrome were therapy-naive, taking corticosteroids, or taking intravenous immunoglobulin alone.

V gene TRBV19 combines with J gene TRBJ1-1; D uncertain. The clonotype comes from a human donor with Susac syndrome. Sequencing input: CD8+ TEMRA cells from PBMCs. Subset reported: FACS-sorted terminally differentiated effector memory CD8+ T cells re-expressing CD45RA (CD8+ TEMRA). CDR3 nucleotide sequence: TGTGCCAGTAGTCATGACACGAGAAACACTGAAGCTTTCTTT. It translates to CASSHDTRNTEAFF.